These 14 T cell receptor beta chains came from one sample sequenced in a study of memory CD4+ T cells and cytomegalovirus serostatus. The sort gate was single viable CD3+CD4+CD8-CD45RO+ cells for memory CD4+ T cells. Measured with immunoSEQ multiplex PCR; TCRdb has only the in-frame clones, and not every one. Of around 57,000 clones listed, 80% are singletons. Sequencing was performed on memory CD4+ T cells from blood. All receptors derive from an adult in good health and CMV-seronegative. Some clones in this sample may be carry-over from other donors' samples.

J is TRBJ1-1 and V is TRBV5-1; TRBD1 agrees at 8 bases. In germline, CDR1 is SGHRS, CDR2 YFSETQ. The ends lost 0 bases at V and 9 bases at J; junction bases unmatched: 10. The CDR3 totals 15 residues. The CDR3 here is CASSLGTGKWGQAFF. CDR3 bases: TGCGCCAGCAGCTTGGGGACAGGGAAGTGGGGGCAAGCTTTCTTT.

The genes are TRBV15 and TRBJ1-1; a weak D match, TRBD1 (5 bases). V was clipped by 4 bases and J by 4 bases, with 10 bases between them. The CDR3 is made up of 13 amino acids. Germline CDR1 is LNHNV and CDR2 is YYDKDF (reference sequence). The CDR3 coding sequence is TGTGCCACCAGCAACAGGTGGGGCACTGAAGCTTTCTTT. As protein: CATSNRWGTEAFF.

The V and J genes are TRBV10-1 and TRBJ2-1; 10 positions agree with TRBD2. There are 16 residues in the CDR3. Germline CDR1 reads WNHNN; CDR2 reads SYGVQD (reference sequence). The junction had 3 bases not matched to a gene; V was cut back by 0 bases and J by 4 bases. The CDR3 loop is CASSESGTSEYNEQFF. The CDR3 DNA reads as TGCGCCAGCAGTGAGTCCGGGACTAGCGAGTACAATGAGCAGTTCTTC.

The rearrangement joins TRBV5-5 to TRBJ1-2; possibly TRBD1 for D (6 bases). The CDR3 totals 17 residues. The ends were cut back, 0 bases at V and 7 bases at J, with 22 bases in the middle. CDR1 is SGHKS and CDR2 is YYEKEE in the germline V gene (reference sequence). CDR3: CASSLGGQQGSWGGYTF. CDR3 sequence (DNA): TGTGCCAGCAGCTTGGGGGGTCAACAGGGCTCCTGGGGTGGCTACACCTTC.

In its sample, this clone was seen a few times. The chain couples TRBV19 to TRBJ1-5; D uncertain. This CDR3 region has 16 residues. Trimming cost V 3 bases and J 2 bases, with 14 bases left between them. The V gene's germline CDR1 is LNHDA and CDR2 SQIVND (reference sequence). CDR3 amino acids: CASSIMDRHRNQPQHF. DNA for the CDR3: TGTGCCAGTAGTATTATGGACCGGCACCGCAATCAGCCCCAGCATTTT.

The chain recombines TRBV28 with TRBJ2-3; the D is unclear. With 2 bases removed from V and 0 bases from J, the gap between germline ends came to 6 bases. The CDR3 is 14 residues long. Germline V CDR1 and CDR2: MDHEN, SYDVKM. In DNA form, the CDR3 reads TGTGCCAGCAGTTTAACCGTTAGCACAGATACGCAGTATTTT. Its protein is CASSLTVSTDTQYF.

The rearrangement uses TRBV6-4 and TRBJ2-1; 15 positions match TRBD2. Per germline, CDR1 MRHNA and CDR2 SNTAGT. V shed 3 bases, J shed 14 bases, and the junction held 14 bases outside the gene matches. The CDR3 covers 17 residues. DNA of the CDR3: TGTGCCAGCAGTGAGCTACCGGGACTAGCGGGAGGAGGACCCGAGTTCTTC. This codes for CASSELPGLAGGGPEFF.

The V call is TRBV5-1, the J call TRBJ2-3; D not resolved. This CDR3 is 16 amino acids long. V was cut by 2 bases and J by 1 base, with 14 bases left in between. Germline CDR1 SGHRS, CDR2 YFSETQ. The CDR3, as DNA: TGCGCCAGCAGCTTATTCGGGCAATCTGGCACAGATACGCAGTATTTT. Translated: CASSLFGQSGTDTQYF.

This chain connects TRBV6-5 to TRBJ2-7; D call uncertain. V lost 8 bases and J 3 bases, leaving 11 bases between the germline ends. This CDR3 has 12 amino acids. CDR1 and CDR2 (germline): MNHEY, SVGAGI. The CDR3 region is CASADGYYEQYF. DNA of the CDR3: TGTGCCAGCGCTGACGGATACTACGAGCAGTACTTC.

This clone was seen a few times. This chain joins TRBV9 and TRBJ2-3; D is unclear. V was cut by 4 bases and J by 5 bases, with 11 bases left in between. Germline loops: CDR1 SGDLS, CDR2 YYNGEE. The CDR3 runs 13 residues. The CDR3 coding sequence is TGTGCCAGCAGCCTTAACATGGGAGATACGCAGTATTTT. Amino acid sequence: CASSLNMGDTQYF.

This clone was detected only a few times. The chain is built from TRBV4-1 and TRBJ2-1, with 11 bases lining up with TRBD2. Germline-derived CDR1 and CDR2 are MGHRA and YSYEKL. V dropped 4 bases and J dropped 8; count of bases not matched to a gene: 13. This CDR3 contains 17 residues. The CDR3 spells CASSRGGLAALGDEQFF. The CDR3 bases are TGCGCCAGCAGCCGAGGGGGACTAGCGGCCCTAGGGGATGAGCAGTTCTTC.

The chain joins TRBV4-3 to TRBJ2-7; 11 bases are shared with TRBD2. The junction had 6 bases not matched to a gene; V was cut back by 0 bases and J by 2 bases. Germline lookup yields CDR1 LGHNA and CDR2 YSLEER. The CDR3 length is 17 residues. This CDR3 reads CASSQELAGAWAYEQYF. The CDR3 DNA follows: TGCGCCAGCAGCCAAGAACTAGCGGGGGCATGGGCCTACGAGCAGTACTTC.

This clone appeared a single time. This chain connects TRBV7-9 to TRBJ2-1; 12 bases are a match to TRBD1. CDR1 is SEHNR and CDR2 is FQNEAQ in the germline V gene (reference sequence). This CDR3 contains 18 residues. Trimming cost V 3 bases and J 0 bases; bases outside gene matches: 6. The CDR3, as DNA: TGTGCCAGCAGCTTGGGACAGGGGGCTTACCTCTCCTACAATGAGCAGTTCTTC. Translation gives CASSLGQGAYLSYNEQFF.

The chain joins TRBV11-3 to TRBJ2-1, with 8 bases matching TRBD2. V shed 3 bases, J shed 4 bases, and the junction held 5 bases outside the gene matches. CDR1 and CDR2 from the germline V gene are SGHNT and YENEEA. CDR3 length equals 15 residues. The CDR3 DNA follows: TGTGCCAGCAGCTTTAGCGGGATTGAATACAATGAGCAGTTCTTC. Translating it yields CASSFSGIEYNEQFF.